This entry concerns a single T cell receptor (beta chain). These data originate in a study of blood T cell repertoires in COVID-19. Looking at the study overall: COVID-19 samples from acute and convalescent phases originated in the United States, Italy and Spain. Nucleic acid was either cDNA or gDNA, and it came from T cells, B-cell-depleted T cells, or PBMCs.

Original analysis: From reference gene primer amplification, estimates of nucleated cell counts were derived. Sequencing used immunoSEQ multiplex PCR; TCRdb keeps in-frame clones, though not all of them. V and J calls and clone size are given by that table; D and trimming were obtained from the DNA. The repertoire includes about 200,000 clones, 80% to 90% of them detected once, and 4% to 4.5% sits in the top ten. Germline CDR1 and CDR2: LNHDA and SQIVND (reference sequence). V lost 7 bases, J lost 0 bases, and 15 bases lay in between. The length of the CDR3 is 15 residues. This chain joins TRBV19 and TRBJ1-2, with a weak D call TRBD1 (6 bases). The sequenced sample was peripheral blood. The receptor comes from a man between 45 and 60 years old with acute or convalescent COVID-19. CDR3 bases: TGTGCCAGTACCTCTCCGGACAGCTCTAACTATGGCTACACCTTC. Translating gives CASTSPDSSNYGYTF.